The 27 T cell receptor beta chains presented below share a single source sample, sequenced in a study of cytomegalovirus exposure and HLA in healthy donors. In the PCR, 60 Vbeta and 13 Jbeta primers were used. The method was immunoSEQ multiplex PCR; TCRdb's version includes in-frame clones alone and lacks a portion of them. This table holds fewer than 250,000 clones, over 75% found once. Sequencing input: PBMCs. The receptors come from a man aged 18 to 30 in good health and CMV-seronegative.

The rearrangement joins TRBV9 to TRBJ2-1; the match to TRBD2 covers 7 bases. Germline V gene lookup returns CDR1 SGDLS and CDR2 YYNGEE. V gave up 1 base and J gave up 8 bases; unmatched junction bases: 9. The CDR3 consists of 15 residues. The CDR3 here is CASSVFSGGPYEQFF. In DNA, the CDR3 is TGTGCCAGCAGCGTATTTTCGGGAGGCCCCTATGAGCAGTTCTTC.

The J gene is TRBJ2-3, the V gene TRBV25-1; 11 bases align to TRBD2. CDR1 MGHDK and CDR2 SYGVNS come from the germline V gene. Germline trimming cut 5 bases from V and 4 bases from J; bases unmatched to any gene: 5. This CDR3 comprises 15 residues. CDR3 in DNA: TGTGCCAGCAGTTTAACTAGCGGGGGTGCAGATACGCAGTATTTT. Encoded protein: CASSLTSGGADTQYF.

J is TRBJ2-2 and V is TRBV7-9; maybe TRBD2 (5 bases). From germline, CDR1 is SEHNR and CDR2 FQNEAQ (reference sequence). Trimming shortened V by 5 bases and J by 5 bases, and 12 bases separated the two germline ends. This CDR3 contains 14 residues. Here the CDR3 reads CASSRTRGTGELFF. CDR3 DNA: TGTGCCAGCAGCAGGACCAGAGGGACCGGGGAGCTGTTTTTT. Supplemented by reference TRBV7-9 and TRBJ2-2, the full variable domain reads DTGVSQNPRHKITKRGQNVTFRCDPISEHNRLYWYRQTLGQGPEFLTYFQNEAQLEKSRLLSDRFSAERPKGSFSTLEIQRTEQGDSAMYLCASSRTRGTGELFFGEGSRLTVL.

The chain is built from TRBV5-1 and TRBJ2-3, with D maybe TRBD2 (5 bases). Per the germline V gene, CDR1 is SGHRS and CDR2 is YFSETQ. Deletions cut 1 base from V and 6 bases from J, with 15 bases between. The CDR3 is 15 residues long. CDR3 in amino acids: CASSLTGVRADTQYF. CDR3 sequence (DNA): TGCGCCAGCAGCTTGACCGGGGTGCGTGCGGATACGCAGTATTTT.

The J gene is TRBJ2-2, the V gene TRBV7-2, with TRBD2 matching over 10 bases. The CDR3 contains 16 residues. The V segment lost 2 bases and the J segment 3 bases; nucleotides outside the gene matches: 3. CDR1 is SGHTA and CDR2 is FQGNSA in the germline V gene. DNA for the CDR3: TGTGCCAGCAGCTTAATGGGACTAGCGTACACCGGGGAGCTGTTTTTT. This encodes CASSLMGLAYTGELFF.

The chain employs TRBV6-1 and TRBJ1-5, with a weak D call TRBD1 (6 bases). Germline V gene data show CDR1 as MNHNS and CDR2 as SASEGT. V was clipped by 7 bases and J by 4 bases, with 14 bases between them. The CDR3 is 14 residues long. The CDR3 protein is CASKVTGLNQPQHF. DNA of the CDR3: TGTGCCAGCAAGGTGACAGGTTTAAATCAGCCCCAGCATTTT.

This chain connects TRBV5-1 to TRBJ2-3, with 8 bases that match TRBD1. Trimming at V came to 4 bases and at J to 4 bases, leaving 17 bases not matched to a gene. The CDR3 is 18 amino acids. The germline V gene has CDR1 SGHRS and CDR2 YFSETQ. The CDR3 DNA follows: TGCGCCAGCAGCCTGACCCGAGACAGGGGCCCCTCCGCAGATACGCAGTATTTT. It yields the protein CASSLTRDRGPSADTQYF.

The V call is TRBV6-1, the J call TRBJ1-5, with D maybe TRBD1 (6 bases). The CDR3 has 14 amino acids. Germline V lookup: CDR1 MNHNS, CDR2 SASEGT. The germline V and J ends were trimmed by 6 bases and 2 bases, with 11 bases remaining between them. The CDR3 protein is CASRDWTGNQPQHF. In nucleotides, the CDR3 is TGTGCCAGCAGGGATTGGACAGGCAATCAGCCCCAGCATTTT.

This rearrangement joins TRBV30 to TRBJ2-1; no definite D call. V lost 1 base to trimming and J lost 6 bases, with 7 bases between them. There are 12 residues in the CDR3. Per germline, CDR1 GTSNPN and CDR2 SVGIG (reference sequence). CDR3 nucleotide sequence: TGTGCCTGGAGTGCCCCCAGCAATGAGCAGTTCTTC. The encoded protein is CAWSAPSNEQFF.

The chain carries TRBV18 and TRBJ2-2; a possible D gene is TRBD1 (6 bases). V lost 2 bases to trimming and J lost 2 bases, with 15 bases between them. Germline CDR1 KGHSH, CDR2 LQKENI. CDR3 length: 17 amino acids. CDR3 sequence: CASSPFGQGINTGELFF. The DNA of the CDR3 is TGTGCCAGCTCACCATTTGGGCAGGGGATCAACACCGGGGAGCTGTTTTTT.

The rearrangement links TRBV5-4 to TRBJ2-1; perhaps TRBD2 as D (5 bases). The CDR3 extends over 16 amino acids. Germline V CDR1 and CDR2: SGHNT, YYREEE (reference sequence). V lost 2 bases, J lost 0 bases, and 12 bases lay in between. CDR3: CASSLGGPSSYNEQFF. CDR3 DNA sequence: TGTGCCAGCAGCTTAGGAGGACCTAGCTCCTACAATGAGCAGTTCTTC.

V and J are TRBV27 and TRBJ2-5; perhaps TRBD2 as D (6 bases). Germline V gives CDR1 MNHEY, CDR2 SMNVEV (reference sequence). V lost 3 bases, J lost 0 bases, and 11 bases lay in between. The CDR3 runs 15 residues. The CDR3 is CASSLGGSYQETQYF. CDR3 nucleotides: TGTGCCAGCAGTTTGGGAGGCTCCTACCAAGAGACCCAGTACTTC.

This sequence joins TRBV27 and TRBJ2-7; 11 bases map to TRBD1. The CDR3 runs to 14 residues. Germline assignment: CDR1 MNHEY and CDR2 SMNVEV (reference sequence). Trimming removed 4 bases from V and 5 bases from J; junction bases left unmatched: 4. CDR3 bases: TGTGCCAGCAGTTCCCCGGGACAGGGGGACGAGCAGTACTTC. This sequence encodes CASSSPGQGDEQYF.

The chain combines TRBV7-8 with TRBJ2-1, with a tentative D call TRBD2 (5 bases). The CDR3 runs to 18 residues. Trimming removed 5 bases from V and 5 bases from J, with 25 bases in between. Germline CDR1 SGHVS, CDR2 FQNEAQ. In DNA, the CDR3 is TGTGCCAGCAGCCCCGGGCGGGTAGATCATTCTAAACACAATGAGCAGTTCTTC. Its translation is CASSPGRVDHSKHNEQFF.

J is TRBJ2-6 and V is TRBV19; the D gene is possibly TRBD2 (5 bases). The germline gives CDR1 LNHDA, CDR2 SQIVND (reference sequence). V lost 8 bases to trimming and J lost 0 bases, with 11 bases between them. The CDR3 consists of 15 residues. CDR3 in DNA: TGTGCCAGTCGGCCGGGAAACTCTGGGGCCAACGTCCTGACTTTC. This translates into CASRPGNSGANVLTF.

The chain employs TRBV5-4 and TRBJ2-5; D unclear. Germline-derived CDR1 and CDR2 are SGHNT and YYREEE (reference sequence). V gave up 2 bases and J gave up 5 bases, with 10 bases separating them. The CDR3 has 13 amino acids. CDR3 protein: CASSFPMQETQYF. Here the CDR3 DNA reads TGTGCCAGCAGCTTCCCGATGCAGGAGACCCAGTACTTC.

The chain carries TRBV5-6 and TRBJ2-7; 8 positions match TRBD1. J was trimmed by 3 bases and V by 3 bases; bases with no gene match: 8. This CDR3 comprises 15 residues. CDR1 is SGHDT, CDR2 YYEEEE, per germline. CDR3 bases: TGTGCCAGCAGCTCCTGGACAGGGATGAACTACGAGCAGTACTTC. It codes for CASSSWTGMNYEQYF.

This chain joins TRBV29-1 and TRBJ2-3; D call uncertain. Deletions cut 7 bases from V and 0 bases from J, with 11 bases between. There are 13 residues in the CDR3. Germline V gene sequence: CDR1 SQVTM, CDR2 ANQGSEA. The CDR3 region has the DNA TGCAGCGCCGTGTGGCAGAGCACAGATACGCAGTATTTT. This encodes CSAVWQSTDTQYF.

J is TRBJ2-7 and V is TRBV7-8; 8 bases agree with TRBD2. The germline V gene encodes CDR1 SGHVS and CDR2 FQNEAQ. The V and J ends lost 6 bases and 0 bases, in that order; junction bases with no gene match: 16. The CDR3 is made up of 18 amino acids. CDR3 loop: CASSFLQFRGGASYEQYF. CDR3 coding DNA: TGTGCCAGCAGTTTCCTCCAATTCCGGGGGGGAGCCTCCTACGAGCAGTACTTC.

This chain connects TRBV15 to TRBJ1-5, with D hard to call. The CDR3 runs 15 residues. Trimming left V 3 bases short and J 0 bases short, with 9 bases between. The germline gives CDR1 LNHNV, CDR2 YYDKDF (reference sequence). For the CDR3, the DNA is TGTGCCACCAGCAGTCTAGCGAATAGCAATCAGCCCCAGCATTTT. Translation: CATSSLANSNQPQHF.

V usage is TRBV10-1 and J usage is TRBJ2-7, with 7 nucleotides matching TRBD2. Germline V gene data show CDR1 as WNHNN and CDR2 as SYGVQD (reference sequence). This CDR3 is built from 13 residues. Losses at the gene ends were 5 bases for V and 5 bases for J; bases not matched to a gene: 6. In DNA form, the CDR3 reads TGCGCCAGCAGTTCCCGGGGGGATGACGAGCAGTACTTC. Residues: CASSSRGDDEQYF.

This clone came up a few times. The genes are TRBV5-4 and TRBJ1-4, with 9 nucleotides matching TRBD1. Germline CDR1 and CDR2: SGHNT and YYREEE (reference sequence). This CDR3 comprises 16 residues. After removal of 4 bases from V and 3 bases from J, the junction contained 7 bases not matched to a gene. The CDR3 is CASSGTGGSANEKLFF. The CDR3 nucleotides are TGTGCCAGCAGCGGAACAGGGGGCTCAGCTAATGAAAAACTGTTTTTT.

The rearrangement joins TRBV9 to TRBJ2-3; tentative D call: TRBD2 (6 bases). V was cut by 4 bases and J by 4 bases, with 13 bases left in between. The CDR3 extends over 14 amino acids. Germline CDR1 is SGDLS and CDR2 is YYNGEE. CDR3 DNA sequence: TGTGCCAGCAGCAGAACTAGCTCCGCAGATACGCAGTATTTT. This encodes CASSRTSSADTQYF.

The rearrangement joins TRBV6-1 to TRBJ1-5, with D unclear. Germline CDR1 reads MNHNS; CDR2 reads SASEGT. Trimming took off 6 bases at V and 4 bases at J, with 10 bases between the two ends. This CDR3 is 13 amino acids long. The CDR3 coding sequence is TGTGCCAGCAGCCCCGAGGCGAATCAGCCCCAGCATTTT. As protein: CASSPEANQPQHF.

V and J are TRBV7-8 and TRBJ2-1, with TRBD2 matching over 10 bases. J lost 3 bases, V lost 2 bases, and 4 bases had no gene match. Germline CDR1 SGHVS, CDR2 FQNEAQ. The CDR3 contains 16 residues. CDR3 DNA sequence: TGTGCCAGCAGCTTACGGACTAGCGGCAACTACAATGAGCAGTTCTTC. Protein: CASSLRTSGNYNEQFF.

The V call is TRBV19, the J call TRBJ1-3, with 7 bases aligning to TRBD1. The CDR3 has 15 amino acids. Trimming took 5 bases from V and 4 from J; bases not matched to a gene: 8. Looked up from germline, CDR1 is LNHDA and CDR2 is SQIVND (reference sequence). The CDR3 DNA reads TGTGCCAGTAGTCGCCGACAGGGTACAGGAAACACCATATATTTT. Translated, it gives CASSRRQGTGNTIYF.

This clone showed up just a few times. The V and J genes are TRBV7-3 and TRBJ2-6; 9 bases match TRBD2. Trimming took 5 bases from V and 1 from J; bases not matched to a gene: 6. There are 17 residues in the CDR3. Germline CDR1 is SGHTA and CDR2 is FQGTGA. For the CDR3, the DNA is TGTGCCAGCAGCCTTAGCGGGAGTAGGTCTGGGGCCAACGTCCTGACTTTC. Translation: CASSLSGSRSGANVLTF.